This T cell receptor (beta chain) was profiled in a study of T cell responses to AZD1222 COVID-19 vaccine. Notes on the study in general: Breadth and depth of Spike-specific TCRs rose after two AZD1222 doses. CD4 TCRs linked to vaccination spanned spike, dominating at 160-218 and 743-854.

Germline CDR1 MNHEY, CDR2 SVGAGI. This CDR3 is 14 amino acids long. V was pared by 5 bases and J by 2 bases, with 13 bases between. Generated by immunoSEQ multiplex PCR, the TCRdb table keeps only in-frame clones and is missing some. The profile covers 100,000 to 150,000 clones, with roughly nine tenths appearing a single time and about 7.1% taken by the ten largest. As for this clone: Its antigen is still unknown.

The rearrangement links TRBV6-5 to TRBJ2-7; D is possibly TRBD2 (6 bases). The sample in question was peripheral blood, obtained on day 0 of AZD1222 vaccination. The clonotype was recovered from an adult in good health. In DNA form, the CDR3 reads TGTGCCAGCAGTAACCCGGGACTTCCCTACGAGCAGTACTTC. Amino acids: CASSNPGLPYEQYF.